In its sample, the clone carrying this TCR beta chain was seen a few times. Its antigen is currently unknown. This CDR3 has 13 amino acids. Trimming pared 2 bases from V and 1 base from J, leaving 3 bases between. Germline CDR1 and CDR2: MNHNS and SASEGT. This sample was included in a study of STAT5B mutations in CD4+ large granular lymphocyte leukemia. Study results and caveats: 8/27 top patient clones versus 2/35 control clones were TRBV06-family. Approximately 25% of private leukemic clonotypes occurred rarely in other patients' non-leukemic repertoires.

Produced via immunoSEQ multiplex PCR; TCRdb's table is partial and in-frame only. The sample records tens of thousands of clones, roughly 75% being singletons. Buffy coats from healthy blood donors served as controls. This sequence was found in a human donor in good health. The specimen was CD4+ T cells from blood buffy coats. The gene calls are TRBV6-1 and TRBJ1-5; no definite D call. The chain's CDR3 is CASSEYSNQPQHF. In DNA, the CDR3 is TGTGCCAGCAGTGAATACAGCAATCAGCCCCAGCATTTT.